The T cell receptor (beta chain) under discussion was sequenced for a study of response to subunit inactivated influenza vaccine. MiXCR, applied by TCRdb to the RT-PCR reads, yields one record per CDR3 protein. The data contain 150,000 to 200,000 distinct CDR3 sequences, less than 15% of them seen just once; the ten biggest clones take up 25% to 35%. CDR1 and CDR2 (germline): LGHNA, YNFKEQ. Trimming stripped 3 bases from V and 2 bases from J, with 14 bases between. The CDR3 consists of 16 residues. This clonotype occurred many times. In addition, the sample was reused for a study of T cells expressing NK-cell markers. That paper adds: Researchers built TCR beta cDNA using 5'RACE template switching with UMIs. All TCR beta repertoires analysed originated from sorted CD3+CD56+NKG2C+, CD3+CD56+NKG2C- and CD3+CD56-NKG2C+ T cells. In a group of 5 or 6 donors, dominant NKG2C+ clonotypes represented about 1.0-7.5% of CD8+ T cells. One observes that, in a few donors, these clonotypes were also the leading ones within the CD3+CD56-NKG2C+ fraction.

The V and J genes are TRBV4-2 and TRBJ2-1, with D possibly TRBD2 on 5 matching bases. The sample was CD8+ T cells sorted from PBMCs, taken 11 to 12 days after vaccination. This clonotype was sampled from a man between 45 and 60 years old who received an inactivated influenza vaccine. The CDR3 sequence: CASSQTISRAYNEQFF. CDR3 in DNA: TGTGCCAGCAGCCAGACTATCTCGAGGGCCTACAATGAGCAGTTCTTC.